In this sample, the clone carrying this TCR beta chain turned up a few times. This record comes from a study of blood T cell repertoires in COVID-19. Produced via immunoSEQ multiplex PCR; TCRdb's table is partial and in-frame only. Found here are roughly 300,000 clones, 85% of them singletons; the top ten hold around 2.3%. The study recruited people aged roughly 18 to 89 years across approximately 24 US areas. Clinical histories supplied by participants themselves formed the basis of cohort assignment. Trimming cost V 1 base and J 8 bases, with 6 bases left between them. Germline-derived CDR1 and CDR2 are SGHAT and FQNNGV. CDR3 size: 13 residues.

The specimen sequenced was PBMCs or T cells enriched from blood (not recorded which). The receptor comes from a woman between 45 and 65 years old who had recovered from COVID-19. V is TRBV11-2 and J is TRBJ1-6; D is undetermined. Here the CDR3 reads CASSLVEYSPLHF. The CDR3 coding sequence is TGTGCCAGCAGCTTAGTAGAATATTCACCCCTCCACTTT.